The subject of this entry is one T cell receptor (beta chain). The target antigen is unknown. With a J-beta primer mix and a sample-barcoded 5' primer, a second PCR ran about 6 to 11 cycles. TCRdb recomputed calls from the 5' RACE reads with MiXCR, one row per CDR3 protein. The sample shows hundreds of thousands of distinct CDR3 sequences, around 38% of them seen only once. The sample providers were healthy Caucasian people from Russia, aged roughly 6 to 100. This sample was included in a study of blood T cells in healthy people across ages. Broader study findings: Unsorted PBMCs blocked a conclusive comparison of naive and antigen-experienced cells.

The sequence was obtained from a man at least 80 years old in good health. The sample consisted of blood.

The chain's CDR3 is CASSLARYGAGSNTGELFF. Written as DNA, the CDR3 is TGTGCCAGCAGTTTAGCCAGGTACGGAGCGGGAAGCAACACCGGGGAGCTGTTTTTT. This chain uses TRBV28 with TRBJ2-2; TRBD2 aligns across 7 bases. This CDR3 spans 19 amino acids. V dropped 2 bases and J dropped 2; count of bases not matched to a gene: 14. Germline CDR1 is MDHEN and CDR2 is SYDVKM. Together with reference TRBV28 and TRBJ2-2, the CDR3 gives the full variable domain: DVKVTQSSRYLVKRTGEKVFLECVQDMDHENMFWYRQDPGLGLRLIYFSYDVKMKEKGDIPEGYSVSREKKERFSLILESASTNQTSMYLCASSLARYGAGSNTGELFFGEGSRLTVL.